This paragraph reports one TCR beta chain. Its specificity is not known. This record belongs to a study of cytotoxic CD8 clonotypes in ibrutinib-treated CLL. Background on the study: The study included 11 relapsed/refractory and over 14 treatment-naive patients; roughly 17 had IGHV unmutated disease. Patients attained 24 partial and 2 complete responses; at median about 70 months, around 15 remained remitted while around twelve progressed. A mean of around 270,000 productive templates and tens of thousands of productive rearrangements was obtained per sample.

Method: immunoSEQ multiplex PCR; TCRdb's copy keeps in-frame clones and lacks some. The sample lists about 68,000 clones; about 64% were seen once. Study results and limitations: Contraction or stability on treatment characterized the public clonotypes, which were uncommon.

Germline lookup yields CDR1 SNHLY and CDR2 FYNNEI. V lost 8 bases to trimming and J lost 0 bases, with 10 bases between them. CDR3 length equals 13 residues. This TCR came from a human donor with chronic lymphocytic leukemia. Sequencing was performed on PBMCs, taken after 12 months of ibrutinib treatment. The chain has TRBV2 and TRBJ1-1, with unresolved D. CDR3 loop: CASGDSMNTEAFF. CDR3 in DNA: TGTGCCAGCGGGGATAGCATGAACACTGAAGCTTTCTTT. The full variable domain, completed using reference TRBV2 and TRBJ1-1, is EPEVTQTPSHQVTQMGQEVILRCVPISNHLYFYWYRQILGQKVEFLVSFYNNEISEKSEIFDDQFSVERPDGSNFTLKIRSTKLEDSAMYFCASGDSMNTEAFFGQGTRLTVV.